This TCR beta chain derives from a study of T cells in Graves' hyperthyroidism and ophthalmopathy. V lost 3 bases to trimming and J lost 8 bases, with 13 bases between them. Germline CDR1 and CDR2: SEHNR and FQNEAQ (reference sequence). The CDR3 is made up of 13 amino acids. Researchers amplified the TCR beta CDR3 regions from RNA transcripts. The primer set for the first-round RT-PCR of the TCR CDR3 was HTBI. TCRdb reprocessed the multiplex PCR reads via MiXCR and lists one record per CDR3 protein. The sample comprises hundreds of thousands of distinct CDR3 sequences, 45% of which are singletons, and roughly 7.2% rests with the top ten.

The source of this sequence is an adult man with Graves' disease, either hyperthyroidism or ophthalmopathy (not recorded which). The rearrangement joins TRBV7-9 to TRBJ1-2; D ambiguous. The sequencing sample was made of peripheral blood or thyroid tissue (not recorded which). CDR3 bases: TGTGCCAGCAGCTTGAGGCCCTCTGCGGGCTACACCTTC. This translates into CASSLRPSAGYTF.